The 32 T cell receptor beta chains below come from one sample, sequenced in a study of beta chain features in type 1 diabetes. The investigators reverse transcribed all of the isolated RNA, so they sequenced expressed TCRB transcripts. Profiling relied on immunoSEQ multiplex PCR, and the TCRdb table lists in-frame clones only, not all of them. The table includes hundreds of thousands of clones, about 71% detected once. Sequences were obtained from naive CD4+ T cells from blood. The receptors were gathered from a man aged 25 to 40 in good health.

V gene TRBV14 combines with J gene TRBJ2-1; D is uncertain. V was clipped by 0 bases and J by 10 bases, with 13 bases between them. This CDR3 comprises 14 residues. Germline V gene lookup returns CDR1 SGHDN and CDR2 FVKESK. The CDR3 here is CASSQDTVVREQFF. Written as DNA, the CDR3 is TGTGCCAGCAGCCAAGATACGGTTGTACGGGAGCAGTTCTTC.

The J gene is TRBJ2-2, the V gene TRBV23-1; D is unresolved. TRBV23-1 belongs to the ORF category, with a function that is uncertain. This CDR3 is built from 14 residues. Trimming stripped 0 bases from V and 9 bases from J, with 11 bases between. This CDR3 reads CASSQSSATRELFF. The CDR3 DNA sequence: TGCGCCAGCAGTCAATCGTCCGCGACAAGGGAGCTGTTTTTT.

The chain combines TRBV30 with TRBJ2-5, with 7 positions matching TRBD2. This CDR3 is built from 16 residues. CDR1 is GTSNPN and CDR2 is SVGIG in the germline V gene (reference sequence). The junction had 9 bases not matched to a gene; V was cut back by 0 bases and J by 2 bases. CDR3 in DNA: TGTGCCTGGAGTGTCCCCTCGGGAGGAATACAAGAGACCCAGTACTTC. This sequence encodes CAWSVPSGGIQETQYF.

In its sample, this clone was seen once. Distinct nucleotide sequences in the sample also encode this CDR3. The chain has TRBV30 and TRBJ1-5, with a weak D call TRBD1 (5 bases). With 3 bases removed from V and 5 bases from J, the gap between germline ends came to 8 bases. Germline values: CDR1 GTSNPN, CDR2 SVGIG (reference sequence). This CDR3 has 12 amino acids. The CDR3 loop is CAWSAQDQPQHF. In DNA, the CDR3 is TGTGCCTGGAGCGCACAGGATCAGCCCCAGCATTTT.

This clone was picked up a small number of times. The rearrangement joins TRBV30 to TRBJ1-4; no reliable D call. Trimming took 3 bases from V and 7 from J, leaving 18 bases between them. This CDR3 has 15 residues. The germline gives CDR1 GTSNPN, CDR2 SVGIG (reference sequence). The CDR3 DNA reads TGTGCCTGGAGCCCCCTCCCTGGCCCTGGTGAAAAACTGTTTTTT. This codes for CAWSPLPGPGEKLFF.

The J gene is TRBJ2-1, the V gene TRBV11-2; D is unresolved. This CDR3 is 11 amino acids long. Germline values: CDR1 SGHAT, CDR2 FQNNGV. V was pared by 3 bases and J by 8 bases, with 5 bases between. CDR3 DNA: TGTGCCAGCAGCTTGCAATATGAGCAGTTCTTC. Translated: CASSLQYEQFF.

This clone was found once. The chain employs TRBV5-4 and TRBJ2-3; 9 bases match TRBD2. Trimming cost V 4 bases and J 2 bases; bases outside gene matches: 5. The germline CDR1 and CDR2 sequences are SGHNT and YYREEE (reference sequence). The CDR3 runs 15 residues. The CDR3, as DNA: TGTGCCAGCAGCCCTAGCGGGACCTCCACAGATACGCAGTATTTT. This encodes CASSPSGTSTDTQYF. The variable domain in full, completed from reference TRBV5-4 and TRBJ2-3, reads ETGVTQSPTHLIKTRGQQVTLRCSSQSGHNTVSWYQQALGQGPQFIFQYYREEENGRGNFPPRFSGLQFPNYSSELNVNALELDDSALYLCASSPSGTSTDTQYFGPGTRLTVL.

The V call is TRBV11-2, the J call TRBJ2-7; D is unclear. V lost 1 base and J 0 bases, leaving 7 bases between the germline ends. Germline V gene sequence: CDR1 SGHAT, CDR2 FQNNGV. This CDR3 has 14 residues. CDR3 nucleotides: TGTGCCAGCAGCTTAGTTAGGGACTCCTACGAGCAGTACTTC. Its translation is CASSLVRDSYEQYF.

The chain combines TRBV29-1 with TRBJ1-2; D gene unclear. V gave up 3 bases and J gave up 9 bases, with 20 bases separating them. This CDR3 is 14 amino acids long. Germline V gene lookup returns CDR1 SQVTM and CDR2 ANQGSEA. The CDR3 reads CSVEEGSGRISYTF. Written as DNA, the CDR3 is TGCAGCGTTGAGGAGGGATCGGGGAGAATCAGCTACACCTTC.

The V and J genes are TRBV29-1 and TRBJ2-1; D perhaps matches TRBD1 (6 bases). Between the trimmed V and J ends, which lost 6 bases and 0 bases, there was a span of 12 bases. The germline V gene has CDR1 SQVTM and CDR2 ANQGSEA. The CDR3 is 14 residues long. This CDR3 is CSVLTGSSYNEQFF. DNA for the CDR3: TGCAGCGTACTAACAGGGAGCTCCTACAATGAGCAGTTCTTC.

The CDR3 nucleotides are TGTGCCTGGAAAAGACTAGCGGGCACAGATACGCAGTATTTT. Protein: CAWKRLAGTDTQYF. The chain recombines TRBV30 with TRBJ2-3; 9 bases map to TRBD2. Germline lookup yields CDR1 GTSNPN and CDR2 SVGIG (reference sequence). CDR3 length: 14 residues. Trimming removed 4 bases from V and 1 base from J; junction bases left unmatched: 3.

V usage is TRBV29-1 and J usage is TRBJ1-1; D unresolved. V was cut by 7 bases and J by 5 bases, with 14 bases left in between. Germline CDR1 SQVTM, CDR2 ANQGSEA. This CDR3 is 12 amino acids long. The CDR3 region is CSAGRVDTEAFF. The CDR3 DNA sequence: TGCAGCGCCGGCCGGGTGGATACTGAAGCTTTCTTT.

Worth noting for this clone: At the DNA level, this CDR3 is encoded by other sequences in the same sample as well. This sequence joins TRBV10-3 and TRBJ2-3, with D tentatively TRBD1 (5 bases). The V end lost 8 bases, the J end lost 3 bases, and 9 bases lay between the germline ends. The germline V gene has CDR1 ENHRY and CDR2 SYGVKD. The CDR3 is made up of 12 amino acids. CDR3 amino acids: CAIGQGTDTQYF. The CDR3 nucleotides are TGTGCCATCGGCCAGGGAACAGATACGCAGTATTTT.

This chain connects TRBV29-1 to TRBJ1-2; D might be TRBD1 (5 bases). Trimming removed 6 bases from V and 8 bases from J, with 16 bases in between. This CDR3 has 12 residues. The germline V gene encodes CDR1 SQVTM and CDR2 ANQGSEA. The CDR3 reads CSVADPRGGYTF. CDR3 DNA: TGCAGCGTCGCGGACCCACGGGGCGGCTACACCTTC.

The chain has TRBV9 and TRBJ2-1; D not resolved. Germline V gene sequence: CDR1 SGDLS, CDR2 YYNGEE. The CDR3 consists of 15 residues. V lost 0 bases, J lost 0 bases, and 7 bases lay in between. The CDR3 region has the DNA TGTGCCAGCAGCGTAGGAGGTATCTCCTACAATGAGCAGTTCTTC. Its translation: CASSVGGISYNEQFF.

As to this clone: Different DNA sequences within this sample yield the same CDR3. The CDR3 nucleotides read TGCAGCCTGACTAGCGGCTACAATGAGCAGTTCTTC. Its translation: CSLTSGYNEQFF. The gene calls are TRBV29-1 and TRBJ2-1; 9 bases are shared with TRBD2. With 8 bases clipped from V and 3 bases from J, the junction kept 2 bases outside the gene matches. CDR3 length equals 12 residues. Germline lookup yields CDR1 SQVTM and CDR2 ANQGSEA.

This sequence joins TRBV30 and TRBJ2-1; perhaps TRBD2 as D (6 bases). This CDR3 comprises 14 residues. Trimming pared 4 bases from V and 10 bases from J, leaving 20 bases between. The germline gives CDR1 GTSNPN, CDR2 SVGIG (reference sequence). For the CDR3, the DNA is TGTGCCTGGATGAGAGCGGGTCCCTTGGGAGAGCAGTTCTTC. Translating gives CAWMRAGPLGEQFF. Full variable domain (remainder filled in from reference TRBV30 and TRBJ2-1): SQTIHQWPATLVQPVGSPLSLECTVEGTSNPNLYWYRQAAGRGLQLLFYSVGIGQISSEVPQNLSASRPQDRQFILSSKKLLLSDSGFYLCAWMRAGPLGEQFFGPGTRLTVL.

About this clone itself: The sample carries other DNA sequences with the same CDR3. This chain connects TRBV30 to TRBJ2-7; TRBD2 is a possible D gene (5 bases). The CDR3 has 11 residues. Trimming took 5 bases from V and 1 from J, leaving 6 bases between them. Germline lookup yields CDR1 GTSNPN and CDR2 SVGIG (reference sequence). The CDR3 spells CAWSGSYEQYF. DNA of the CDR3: TGTGCCTGGTCGGGGTCCTACGAGCAGTACTTC.

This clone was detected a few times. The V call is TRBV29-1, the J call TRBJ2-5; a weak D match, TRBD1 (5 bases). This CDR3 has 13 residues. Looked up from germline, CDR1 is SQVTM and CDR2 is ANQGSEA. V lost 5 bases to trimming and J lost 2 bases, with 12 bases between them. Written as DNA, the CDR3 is TGCAGCGTTCGCAGGGTCCTTCAAGAGACCCAGTACTTC. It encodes CSVRRVLQETQYF.

DNA for the CDR3: TGTGCCAGCAGTGATGTTGGGACAGGGTTTACCGGGGAGCTGTTTTTT. This sequence encodes CASSDVGTGFTGELFF. The chain couples TRBV25-1 to TRBJ2-2; TRBD1 matches 9 bases. V lost 3 bases and J lost 5; bases outside the gene matches: 7. Germline CDR1 MGHDK, CDR2 SYGVNS. This CDR3 region has 16 residues.

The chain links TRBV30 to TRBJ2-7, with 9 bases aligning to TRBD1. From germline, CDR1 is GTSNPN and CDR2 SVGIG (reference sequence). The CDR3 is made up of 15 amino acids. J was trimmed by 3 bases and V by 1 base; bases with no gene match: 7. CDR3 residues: CAWSALGQGFYEQYF. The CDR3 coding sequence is TGTGCCTGGAGTGCCCTAGGACAGGGGTTCTACGAGCAGTACTTC. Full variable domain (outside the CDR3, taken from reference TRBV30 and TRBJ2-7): SQTIHQWPATLVQPVGSPLSLECTVEGTSNPNLYWYRQAAGRGLQLLFYSVGIGQISSEVPQNLSASRPQDRQFILSSKKLLLSDSGFYLCAWSALGQGFYEQYFGPGTRLTVT.

The CDR3 is CAWSKGPGAYNEQFF. The CDR3 DNA follows: TGTGCCTGGAGTAAGGGGCCTGGTGCCTACAATGAGCAGTTCTTC. The chain carries TRBV30 and TRBJ2-1; a possible D gene is TRBD1 (5 bases). The CDR3 extends over 15 amino acids. The germline CDR1 and CDR2 sequences are GTSNPN and SVGIG (reference sequence). Trimming stripped 2 bases from V and 2 bases from J, with 13 bases between. The full variable domain, with the rest looked up from reference TRBV30 and TRBJ2-1, is SQTIHQWPATLVQPVGSPLSLECTVEGTSNPNLYWYRQAAGRGLQLLFYSVGIGQISSEVPQNLSASRPQDRQFILSSKKLLLSDSGFYLCAWSKGPGAYNEQFFGPGTRLTVL.

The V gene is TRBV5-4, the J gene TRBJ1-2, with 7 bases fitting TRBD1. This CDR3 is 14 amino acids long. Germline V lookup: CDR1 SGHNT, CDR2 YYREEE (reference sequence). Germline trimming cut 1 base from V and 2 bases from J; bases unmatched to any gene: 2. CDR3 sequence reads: CASSLPGQNYGYTF. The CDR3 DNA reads TGTGCCAGCAGCTTGCCGGGACAGAACTATGGCTACACCTTC.

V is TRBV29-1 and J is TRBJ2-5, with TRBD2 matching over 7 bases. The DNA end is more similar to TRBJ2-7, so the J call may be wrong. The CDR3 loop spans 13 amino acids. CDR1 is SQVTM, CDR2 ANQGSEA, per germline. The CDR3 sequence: CSVGTRNTYEQYF. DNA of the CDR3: TGCAGCGTTGGGACTAGGAATACCTACGAGCAGTACTTC.

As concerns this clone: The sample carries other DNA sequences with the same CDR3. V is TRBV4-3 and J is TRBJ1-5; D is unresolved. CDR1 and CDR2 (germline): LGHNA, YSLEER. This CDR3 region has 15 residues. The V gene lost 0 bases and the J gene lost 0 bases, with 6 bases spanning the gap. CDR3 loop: CASSQDGHSNQPQHF. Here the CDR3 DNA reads TGCGCCAGCAGCCAAGACGGTCATAGCAATCAGCCCCAGCATTTT.

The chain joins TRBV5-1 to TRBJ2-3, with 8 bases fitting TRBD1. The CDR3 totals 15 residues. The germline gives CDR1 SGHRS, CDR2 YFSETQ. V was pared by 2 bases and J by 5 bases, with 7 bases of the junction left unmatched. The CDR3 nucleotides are TGCGCCAGCAGCTTCCGTGACAGGGGACGAGATACGCAGTATTTT. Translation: CASSFRDRGRDTQYF.

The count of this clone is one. The CDR3 sequence: CASSQDTVYGIEQYF. The CDR3 coding sequence is TGCGCCAGCAGCCAAGATACTGTTTACGGGATCGAGCAGTACTTC. The V call is TRBV4-3, the J call TRBJ2-7; D might be TRBD2 (5 bases). Germline CDR1 reads LGHNA; CDR2 reads YSLEER. The CDR3 sequence is 15 residues long. V shed 0 bases and J shed 6 bases, with 15 bases lying between them.

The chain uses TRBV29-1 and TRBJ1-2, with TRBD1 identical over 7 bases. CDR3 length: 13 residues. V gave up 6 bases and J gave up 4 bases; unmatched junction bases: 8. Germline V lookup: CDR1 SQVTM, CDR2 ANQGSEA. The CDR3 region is CSVHNRGAYGYTF. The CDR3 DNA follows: TGCAGCGTCCATAACAGGGGAGCCTATGGCTACACCTTC.

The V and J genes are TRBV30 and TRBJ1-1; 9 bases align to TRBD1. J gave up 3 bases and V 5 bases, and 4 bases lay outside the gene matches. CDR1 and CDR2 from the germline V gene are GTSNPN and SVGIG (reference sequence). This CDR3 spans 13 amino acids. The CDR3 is CAWGQGRDTEAFF. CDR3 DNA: TGTGCCTGGGGACAGGGGAGAGACACTGAAGCTTTCTTT.

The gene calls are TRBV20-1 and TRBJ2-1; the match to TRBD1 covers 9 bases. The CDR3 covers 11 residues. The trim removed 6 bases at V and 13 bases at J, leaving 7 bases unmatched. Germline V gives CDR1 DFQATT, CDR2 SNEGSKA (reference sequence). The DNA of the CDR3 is TGCAGTGCAACCCGGGACAGGGATCAGTTCTTC. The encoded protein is CSATRDRDQFF.

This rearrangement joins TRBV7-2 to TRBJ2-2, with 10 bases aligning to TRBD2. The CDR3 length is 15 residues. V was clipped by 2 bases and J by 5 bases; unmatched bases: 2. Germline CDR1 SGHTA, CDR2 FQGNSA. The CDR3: CASSLTSGITGELFF. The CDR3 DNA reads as TGTGCCAGCAGCTTAACTAGCGGGATAACCGGGGAGCTGTTTTTT. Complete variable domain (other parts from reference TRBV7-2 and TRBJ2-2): GAGVSQSPSNKVTEKGKDVELRCDPISGHTALYWYRQSLGQGLEFLIYFQGNSAPDKSGLPSDRFSAERTGGSVSTLTIQRTQQEDSAVYLCASSLTSGITGELFFGEGSRLTVL.

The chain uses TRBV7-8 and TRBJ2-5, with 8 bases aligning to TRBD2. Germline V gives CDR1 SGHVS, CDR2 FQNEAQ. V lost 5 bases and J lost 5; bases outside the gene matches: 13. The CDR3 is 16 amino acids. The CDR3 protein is CASSLKDGRAAETQYF. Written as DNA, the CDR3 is TGTGCCAGCAGCCTCAAGGACGGGAGGGCCGCGGAGACCCAGTACTTC.